Reported below is one T cell receptor (beta chain). The data originate from a study of OX40 agonist ivuxolimab in advanced cancers. TCRdb keeps only in-frame clones here, not all; method: immunoSEQ multiplex PCR. The sample yields 65,000 to 80,000 clones, roughly 80% seen once. CDR1 and CDR2 from the germline V gene are LNHDA and SQIVND (reference sequence). This CDR3 contains 13 residues. The germline V and J ends were trimmed by 5 bases and 6 bases, with 12 bases remaining between them. This rearrangement joins TRBV19 to TRBJ2-3; D is ambiguous. The sequenced sample was CD4+ or CD8+ T cells sorted from blood, obtained in a trial of the OX40 agonist ivuxolimab. This TCR came from an adult with an advanced solid tumor such as melanoma, head and neck, liver or kidney cancer. The CDR3 here is CASSLLFTDTQYF. Written as DNA, the CDR3 is TGTGCCAGTAGTCTCCTCTTCACGGATACGCAGTATTTT. Using reference TRBV19 and TRBJ2-3 for the parts outside the CDR3, the full variable domain is DGGITQSPKYLFRKEGQNVTLSCEQNLNHDAMYWYRQDPGQGLRLIYYSQIVNDFQKGDIAEGYSVSREKKESFPLTVTSAQKNPTAFYLCASSLLFTDTQYFGPGTRLTVL.